This T cell receptor beta chain was captured by sequencing in a study of PD-L1 blockade in urothelial cancer. In the study overall: The study started patients on atezolizumab around 2014, giving 1,200 mg intravenously every 3 weeks. In the patient group, about 90% of the roughly 29 were males with bladder-origin urothelial cancer. Blood yielded a median of approximately 130,000 T cells per sample.

CDR3 length: 15 residues. Germline V gene sequence: CDR1 SGHDT, CDR2 YYEEEE. V dropped 4 bases and J dropped 0 bases, with 12 bases sitting between them. Time point: peripheral blood 6 weeks after treatment start. The table came from immunoSEQ multiplex PCR; TCRdb's copy has only in-frame clones and leaves some out. The repertoire holds about 91,000 clones, with roughly 85% as singletons. On this clone: Its cognate antigen is unknown.

General study points: Below-median pretreatment blood TCR clonality was associated with improved progression-free and overall survival.

The chain joins TRBV5-6 to TRBJ2-3; no firm D call. The sequencing here drew on PBMCs, taken around atezolizumab (anti-PD-L1) treatment. This TCR was recovered from a man between 65 and 85 years old with urothelial cancer. In nucleotides, the CDR3 is TGTGCCAGCAGCCCCTTTACGAGAAGCACAGATACGCAGTATTTT. Its translation: CASSPFTRSTDTQYF.